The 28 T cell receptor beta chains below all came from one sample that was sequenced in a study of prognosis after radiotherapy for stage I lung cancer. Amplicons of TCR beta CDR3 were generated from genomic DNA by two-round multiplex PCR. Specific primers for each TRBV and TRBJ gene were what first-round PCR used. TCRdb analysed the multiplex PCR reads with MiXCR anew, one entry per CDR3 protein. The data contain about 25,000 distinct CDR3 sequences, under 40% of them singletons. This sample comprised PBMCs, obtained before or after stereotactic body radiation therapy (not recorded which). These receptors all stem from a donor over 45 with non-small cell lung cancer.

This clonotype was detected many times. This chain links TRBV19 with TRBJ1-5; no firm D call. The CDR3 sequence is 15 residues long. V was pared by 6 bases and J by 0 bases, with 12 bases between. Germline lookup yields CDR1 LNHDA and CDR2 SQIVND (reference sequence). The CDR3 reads CASSPLVHSNQPQHF. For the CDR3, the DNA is TGTGCCAGTAGCCCCCTCGTCCATAGCAATCAGCCCCAGCATTTT.

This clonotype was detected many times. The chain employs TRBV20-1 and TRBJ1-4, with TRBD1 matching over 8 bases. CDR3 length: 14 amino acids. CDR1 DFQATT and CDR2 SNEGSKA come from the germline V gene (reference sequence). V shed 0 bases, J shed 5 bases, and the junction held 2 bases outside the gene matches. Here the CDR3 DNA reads TGCAGTGCTAGAGAGGACAGGGCGAATGAAAAACTGTTTTTT. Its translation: CSAREDRANEKLFF.

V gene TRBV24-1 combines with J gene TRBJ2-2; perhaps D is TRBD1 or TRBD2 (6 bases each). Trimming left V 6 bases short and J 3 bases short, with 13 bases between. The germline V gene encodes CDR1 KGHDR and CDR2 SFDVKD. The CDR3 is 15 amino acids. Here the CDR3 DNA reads TGTGCCACCAGTTATCCGGGGGCGGACACCGGGGAGCTGTTTTTT. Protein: CATSYPGADTGELFF.

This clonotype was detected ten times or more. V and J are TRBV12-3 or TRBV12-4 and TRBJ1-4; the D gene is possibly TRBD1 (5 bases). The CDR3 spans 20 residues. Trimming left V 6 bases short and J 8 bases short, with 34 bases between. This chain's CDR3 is CASRLGGGTPQGGEGEKLFF. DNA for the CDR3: TGTGCCAGCAGACTTGGGGGGGGGACCCCGCAGGGCGGCGAAGGCGAAAAACTGTTTTTT.

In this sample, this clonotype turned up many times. The chain's CDR3 is CATSDSRNSYNEQFF. The CDR3 region has the DNA TGTGCCACCAGTGACTCTCGGAACTCCTACAATGAGCAGTTCTTC. The V gene is TRBV24-1, the J gene TRBJ2-1, with D unclear. The CDR3 is 15 amino acids. Germline CDR1 reads KGHDR; CDR2 reads SFDVKD. The V end lost 4 bases, the J end lost 0 bases, and 9 bases lay between the germline ends.

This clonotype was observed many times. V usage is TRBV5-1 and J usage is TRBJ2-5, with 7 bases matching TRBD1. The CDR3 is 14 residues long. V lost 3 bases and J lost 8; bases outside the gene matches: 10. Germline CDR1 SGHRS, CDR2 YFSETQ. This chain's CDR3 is CASSSPDRVSTQYF. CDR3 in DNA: TGCGCCAGCAGCTCACCTGACAGGGTATCCACCCAGTACTTC.

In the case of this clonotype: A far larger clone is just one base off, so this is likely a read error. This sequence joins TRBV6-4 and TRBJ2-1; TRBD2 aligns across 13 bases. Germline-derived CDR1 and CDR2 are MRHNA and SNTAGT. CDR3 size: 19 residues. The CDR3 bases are TGTGCCGGCAGATCCACTAGCGGGAGGGCCGCGGGGGGTTACAATGAGCAGTTCTTC. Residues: CAGRSTSGRAAGGYNEQFF.

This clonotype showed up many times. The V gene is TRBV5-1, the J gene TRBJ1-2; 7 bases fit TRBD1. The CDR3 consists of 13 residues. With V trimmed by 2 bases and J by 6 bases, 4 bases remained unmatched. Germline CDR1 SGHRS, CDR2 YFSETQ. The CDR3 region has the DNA TGCGCCAGCAGCTTCCCGACAGGGCATGGCTACACCTTC. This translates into CASSFPTGHGYTF.

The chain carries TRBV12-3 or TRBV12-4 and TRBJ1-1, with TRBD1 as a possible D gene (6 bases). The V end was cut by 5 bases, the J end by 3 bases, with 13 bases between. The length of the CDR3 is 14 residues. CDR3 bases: TGTGCCAGCAGTCACCCAGGGGATTACACTGAAGCTTTCTTT. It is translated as CASSHPGDYTEAFF.

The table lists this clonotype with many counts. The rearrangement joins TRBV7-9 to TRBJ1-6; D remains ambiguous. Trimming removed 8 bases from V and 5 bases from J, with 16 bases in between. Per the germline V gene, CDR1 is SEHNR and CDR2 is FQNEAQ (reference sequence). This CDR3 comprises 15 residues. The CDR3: CASSSVRTDNSPLHF. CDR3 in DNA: TGTGCCAGCTCCTCGGTCCGTACCGATAATTCACCCCTCCACTTT.

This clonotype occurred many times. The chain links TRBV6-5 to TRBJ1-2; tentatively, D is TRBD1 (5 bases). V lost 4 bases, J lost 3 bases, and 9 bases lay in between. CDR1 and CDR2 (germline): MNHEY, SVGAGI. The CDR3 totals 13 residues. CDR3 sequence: CASSWGRDYGYTF. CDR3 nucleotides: TGTGCCAGCAGTTGGGGCAGAGACTATGGCTACACCTTC.

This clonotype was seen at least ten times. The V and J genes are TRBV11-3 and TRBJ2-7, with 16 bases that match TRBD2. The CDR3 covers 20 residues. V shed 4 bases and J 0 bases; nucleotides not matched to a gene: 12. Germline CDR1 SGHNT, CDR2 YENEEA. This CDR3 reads CASSSLPGLAGGLSSYEQYF. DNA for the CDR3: TGTGCCAGCAGCTCTCTTCCGGGACTAGCGGGAGGGCTGAGCTCCTACGAGCAGTACTTC.

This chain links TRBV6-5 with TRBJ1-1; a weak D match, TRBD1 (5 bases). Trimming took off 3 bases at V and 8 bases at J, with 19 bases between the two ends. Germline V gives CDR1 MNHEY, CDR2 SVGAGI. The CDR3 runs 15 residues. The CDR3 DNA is TGTGCCAGCAGTTATAACGAGGGGCTAACGGGGGAAGCTTTCTTT. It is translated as CASSYNEGLTGEAFF.

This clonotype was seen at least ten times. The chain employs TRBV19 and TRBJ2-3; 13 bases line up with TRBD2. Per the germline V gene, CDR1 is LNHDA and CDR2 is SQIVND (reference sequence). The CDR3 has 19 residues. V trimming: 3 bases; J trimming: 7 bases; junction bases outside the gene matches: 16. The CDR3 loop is CASSIRAVGLAGARNTQYF. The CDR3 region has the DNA TGTGCCAGTAGTATCCGAGCGGTCGGACTAGCGGGAGCCCGAAATACGCAGTATTTT.

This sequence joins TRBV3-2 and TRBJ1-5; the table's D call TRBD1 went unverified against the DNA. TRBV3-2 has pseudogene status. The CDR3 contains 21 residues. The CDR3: CASSQAGGTGQGPREDQPQHF. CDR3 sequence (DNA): TGTGCCAGCAGCCAAGCGGGAGGTACGGGACAGGGACCTAGGGAGGATCAGCCCCAGCATTTT.

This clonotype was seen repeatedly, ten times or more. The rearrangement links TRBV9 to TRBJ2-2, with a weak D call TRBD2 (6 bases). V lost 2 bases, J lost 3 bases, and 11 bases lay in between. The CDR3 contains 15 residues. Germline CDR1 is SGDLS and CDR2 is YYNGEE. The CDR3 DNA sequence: TGTGCCAGCAGCGTTGGGGGGTCGGACACCGGGGAGCTGTTTTTT. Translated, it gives CASSVGGSDTGELFF.

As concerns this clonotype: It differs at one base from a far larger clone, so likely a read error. The CDR3 here is CASSLMAPTVTGELFF. DNA for the CDR3: TGTGCCAGCAGTTTAATGGCACCAACGGTCACCGGGGAGCTGTTTTTT. V usage is TRBV25-1 and J usage is TRBJ2-2; D not resolved. Germline-derived CDR1 and CDR2 are MGHDK and SYGVNS. Trimming cost V 5 bases and J 4 bases, with 17 bases left between them. The CDR3 contains 16 residues.

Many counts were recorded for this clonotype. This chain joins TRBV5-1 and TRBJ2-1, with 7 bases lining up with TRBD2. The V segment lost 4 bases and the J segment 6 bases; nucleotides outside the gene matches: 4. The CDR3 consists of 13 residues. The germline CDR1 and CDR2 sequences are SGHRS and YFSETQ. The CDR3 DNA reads TGCGCCAGCAGCCAGGGACTATTCAATGAGCAGTTCTTC. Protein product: CASSQGLFNEQFF.

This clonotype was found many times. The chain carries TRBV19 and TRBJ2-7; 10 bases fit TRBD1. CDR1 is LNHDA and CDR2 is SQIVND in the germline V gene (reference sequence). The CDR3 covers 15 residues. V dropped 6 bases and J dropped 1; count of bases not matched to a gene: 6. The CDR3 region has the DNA TGTGCCAGTAGAACCCGGGACAGGGGTTCCTACGAGCAGTACTTC. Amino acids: CASRTRDRGSYEQYF. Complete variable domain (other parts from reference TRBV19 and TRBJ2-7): DGGITQSPKYLFRKEGQNVTLSCEQNLNHDAMYWYRQDPGQGLRLIYYSQIVNDFQKGDIAEGYSVSREKKESFPLTVTSAQKNPTAFYLCASRTRDRGSYEQYFGPGTRLTVT.

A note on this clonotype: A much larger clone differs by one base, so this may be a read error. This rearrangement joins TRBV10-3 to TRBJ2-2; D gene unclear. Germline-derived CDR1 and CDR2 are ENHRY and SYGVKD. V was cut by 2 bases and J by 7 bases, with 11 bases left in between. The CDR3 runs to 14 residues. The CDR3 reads CAISEVDSVGELFF. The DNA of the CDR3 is TGTGCCATCAGTGAGGTGGATAGTGTCGGGGAGCTGTTTTTT.

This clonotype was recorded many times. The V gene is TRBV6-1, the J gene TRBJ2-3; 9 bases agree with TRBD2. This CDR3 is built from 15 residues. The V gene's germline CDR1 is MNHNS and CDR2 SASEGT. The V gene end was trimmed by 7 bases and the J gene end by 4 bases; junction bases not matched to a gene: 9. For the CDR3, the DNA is TGTGCCAGCAAGGGAGGCGGCGGGAGGGCAGATACGCAGTATTTT. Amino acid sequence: CASKGGGGRADTQYF.

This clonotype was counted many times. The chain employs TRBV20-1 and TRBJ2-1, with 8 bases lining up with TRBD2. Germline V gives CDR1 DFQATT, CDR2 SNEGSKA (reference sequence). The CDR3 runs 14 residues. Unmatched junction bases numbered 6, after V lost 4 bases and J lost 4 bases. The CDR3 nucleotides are TGCAGTGCTATCAGTAGCGGGATTTACAATGAGCAGTTCTTC. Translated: CSAISSGIYNEQFF.

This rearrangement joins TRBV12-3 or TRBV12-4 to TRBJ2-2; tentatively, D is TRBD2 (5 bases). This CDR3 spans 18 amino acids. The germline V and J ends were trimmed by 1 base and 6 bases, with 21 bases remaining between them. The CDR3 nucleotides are TGTGCCAGCAGTTTAGGACAAGGGAGCGGTATTTACCCCGGGGAGCTGTTTTTT. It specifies CASSLGQGSGIYPGELFF.

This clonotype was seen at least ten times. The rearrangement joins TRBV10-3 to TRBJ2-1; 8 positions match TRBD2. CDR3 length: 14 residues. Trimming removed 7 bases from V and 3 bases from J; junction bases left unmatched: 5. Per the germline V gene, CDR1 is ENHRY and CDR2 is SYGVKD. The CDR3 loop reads CAITAGGNYNEQFF. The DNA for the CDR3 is TGTGCCATCACGGCGGGAGGCAACTACAATGAGCAGTTCTTC.

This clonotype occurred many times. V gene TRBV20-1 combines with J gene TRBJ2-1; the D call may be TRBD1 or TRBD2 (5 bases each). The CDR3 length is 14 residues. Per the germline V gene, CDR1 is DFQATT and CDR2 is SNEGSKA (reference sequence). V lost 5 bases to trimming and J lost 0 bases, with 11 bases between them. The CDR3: CSAGGRYSYNEQFF. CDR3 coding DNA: TGCAGTGCTGGGGGACGGTACTCCTACAATGAGCAGTTCTTC.

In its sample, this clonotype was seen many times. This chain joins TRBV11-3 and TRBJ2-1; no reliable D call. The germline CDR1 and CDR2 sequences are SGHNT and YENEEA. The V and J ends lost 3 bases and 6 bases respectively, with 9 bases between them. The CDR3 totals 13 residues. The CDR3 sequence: CASSFAVINEQFF. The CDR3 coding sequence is TGTGCCAGCAGCTTCGCAGTTATCAATGAGCAGTTCTTC.

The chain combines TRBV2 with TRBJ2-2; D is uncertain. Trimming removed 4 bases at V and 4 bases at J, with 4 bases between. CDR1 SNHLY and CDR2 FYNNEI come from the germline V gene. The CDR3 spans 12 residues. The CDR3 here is CASSAGTGELFF. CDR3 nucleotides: TGTGCCAGCAGTGCAGGCACCGGGGAGCTGTTTTTT. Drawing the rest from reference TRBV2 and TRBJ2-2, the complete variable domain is EPEVTQTPSHQVTQMGQEVILRCVPISNHLYFYWYRQILGQKVEFLVSFYNNEISEKSEIFDDQFSVERPDGSNFTLKIRSTKLEDSAMYFCASSAGTGELFFGEGSRLTVL.

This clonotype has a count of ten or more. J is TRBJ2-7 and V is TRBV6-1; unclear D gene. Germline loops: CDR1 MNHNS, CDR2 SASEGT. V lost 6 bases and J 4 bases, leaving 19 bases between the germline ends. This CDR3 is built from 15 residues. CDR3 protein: CASSPPWYRLYEQYF. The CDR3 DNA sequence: TGTGCCAGCAGCCCCCCATGGTACAGACTGTACGAGCAGTACTTC.